The 23 T cell receptor beta chains below were found in one sample sequenced in a study of blood T cell repertoires in COVID-19. Sequenced by immunoSEQ multiplex PCR; TCRdb stores in-frame clones only, minus some. The sample contains 450,000 to 500,000 clones, approximately 83% of which appear only once. The sequencing input was peripheral blood. These receptors originate from a human donor in a cohort sampled during active COVID-19.

The CDR3 region has the DNA TGTGCCAGCTCACCAGAACACATTATCCCCACTGAAGCTTTCTTT. This translates into CASSPEHIIPTEAFF. The chain joins TRBV18 to TRBJ1-1; no clear D gene. V shed 2 bases and J shed 4 bases, with 14 bases lying between them. The CDR3 consists of 15 residues. CDR1 KGHSH and CDR2 LQKENI come from the germline V gene.

This clone was recorded only once. The V call is TRBV28, the J call TRBJ1-2; no clear D. The V gene lost 10 bases and the J gene lost 0 bases, with 12 bases spanning the gap. CDR1 and CDR2 from the germline V gene are MDHEN and SYDVKM. The CDR3 contains 13 residues. The CDR3, as DNA: TGTGCCACCCTCGATGGCACTAACTATGGCTACACCTTC. This encodes CATLDGTNYGYTF.

CDR3 in DNA: TGCGCCAGCAGCTTGTCGATAACAGGGGGACGTACGCAGTATTTT. It specifies CASSLSITGGRTQYF. J is TRBJ2-3 and V is TRBV5-1; 8 bases fit TRBD1. CDR3 length: 15 residues. Germline lookup yields CDR1 SGHRS and CDR2 YFSETQ. Losses at the gene ends were 1 base for V and 8 bases for J; bases not matched to a gene: 9.

The chain recombines TRBV7-3 with TRBJ1-1, with D hard to call. Germline loops: CDR1 SGHTA, CDR2 FQGTGA. Trimming took off 6 bases at V and 0 bases at J, with 14 bases between the two ends. This CDR3 is built from 15 residues. CDR3: CASSLDFVMNTEAFF. The CDR3 DNA is TGTGCCAGCAGTTTGGACTTCGTGATGAACACTGAAGCTTTCTTT.

The rearrangement joins TRBV28 to TRBJ1-5; possibly TRBD1 for D (5 bases). The V gene lost 3 bases and the J gene lost 5 bases, with 17 bases spanning the gap. This CDR3 has 16 residues. Per germline, CDR1 MDHEN and CDR2 SYDVKM. CDR3 residues: CASSLEGKGPHQPQHF. CDR3 sequence (DNA): TGTGCCAGCAGTTTGGAAGGTAAGGGGCCCCATCAGCCCCAGCATTTT.

The V and J genes are TRBV9 and TRBJ2-1; D ambiguous. From germline, CDR1 is SGDLS and CDR2 YYNGEE. V lost 4 bases and J lost 5, with 4 bases in between. The CDR3 extends over 11 amino acids. The CDR3 DNA reads as TGTGCCAGCAGCAGCAACAATGAGCAGTTCTTC. Encoded protein: CASSSNNEQFF.

The chain joins TRBV7-3 to TRBJ1-5, with 8 bases that match TRBD1. The V gene end was trimmed by 4 bases and the J gene end by 6 bases; junction bases not matched to a gene: 5. Looked up from germline, CDR1 is SGHTA and CDR2 is FQGTGA. CDR3 length: 14 amino acids. CDR3 protein: CASSSSGGGQPQHF. The CDR3 DNA sequence: TGTGCCAGCAGCTCATCAGGGGGCGGTCAGCCCCAGCATTTT.

This clone was found many times. The rearrangement links TRBV19 to TRBJ2-2, with D perhaps matching TRBD2 (5 bases). CDR1 is LNHDA, CDR2 SQIVND, per germline (reference sequence). The V gene lost 4 bases and the J gene lost 3 bases, with 15 bases spanning the gap. This CDR3 contains 16 residues. In DNA form, the CDR3 reads TGTGCCAGTAGTAAGCAGGCAGCGGCACACACCGGGGAGCTGTTTTTT. Its protein product is CASSKQAAAHTGELFF.

V gene TRBV27 combines with J gene TRBJ1-2; 8 bases are a match to TRBD1. V lost 6 bases to trimming and J lost 5 bases; unmatched junction nucleotides: 26. CDR3 length: 20 residues. Per the germline V gene, CDR1 is MNHEY and CDR2 is SMNVEV (reference sequence). CDR3 loop: CASSPTTNPGQDSRGYGYTF. CDR3 coding DNA: TGTGCCAGCAGCCCGACGACAAACCCGGGACAGGACTCCAGGGGGTATGGCTACACCTTC.

A single count supports this clone. This chain connects TRBV18 to TRBJ2-1; D is perhaps TRBD1 (5 bases). CDR3 size: 13 residues. With 6 bases removed from V and 5 bases from J, the gap between germline ends came to 11 bases. Per the germline V gene, CDR1 is KGHSH and CDR2 is LQKENI. The CDR3 DNA reads TGTGCCAGCTCGCCTACACAGGACAATGAGCAGTTCTTC. Encoded protein: CASSPTQDNEQFF. Filled out from reference TRBV18 and TRBJ2-1, the complete variable domain reads NAGVMQNPRHLVRRRGQEARLRCSPMKGHSHVYWYRQLPEEGLKFMVYLQKENIIDESGMPKERFSAEFPKEGPSILRIQQVVRGDSAAYFCASSPTQDNEQFFGPGTRLTVL.

About this clone: The junction differs from germline at one of its ends, possibly a read error. This sequence joins TRBV10-3 and TRBJ2-3, with 9 bases fitting TRBD2. Germline lookup yields CDR1 ENHRY and CDR2 SYGVKD. This CDR3 spans 13 amino acids. The CDR3 sequence is CAINEAGGYTQYF. DNA for the CDR3: TGTGCCATCAATGAGGCGGGAGGGTATACGCAGTATTTT.

Of note for this clone: The same CDR3 is also encoded by other DNA sequences in this sample. V gene TRBV29-1 combines with J gene TRBJ1-2, with unresolved D. Trimming removed 4 bases at V and 0 bases at J, with 6 bases between. CDR1 is SQVTM, CDR2 ANQGSEA, per germline. This CDR3 has 12 residues. The CDR3 is CSVGQSNYGYTF. The DNA for the CDR3 is TGCAGCGTTGGTCAGTCTAACTATGGCTACACCTTC.

The J gene is TRBJ1-6, the V gene TRBV18, with 7 bases lining up with TRBD1. Germline V CDR1 and CDR2: KGHSH, LQKENI. The CDR3 is 17 residues long. V shed 6 bases and J 7 bases; nucleotides not matched to a gene: 15. Written as DNA, the CDR3 is TGTGCCAGCTCTCCGGCCCTCGGAGGGGGCGTAAATTCACCCCTCCACTTT. As protein: CASSPALGGGVNSPLHF.

The rearrangement links TRBV24-1 to TRBJ2-7; possibly TRBD2 for D (6 bases). CDR1 and CDR2 from the germline V gene are KGHDR and SFDVKD. Trimming shortened V by 9 bases and J by 5 bases, and 19 bases separated the two germline ends. The CDR3 sequence is 14 residues long. CDR3 in DNA: TGTGCCACCCGACCGGGAGAAGGGGTCCACGAGCAGTACTTC. Its translation is CATRPGEGVHEQYF.

CDR3 sequence reads: CASSFDRVDTEAFF. For the CDR3, the DNA is TGCGCCAGCAGCTTCGACAGGGTCGACACTGAAGCTTTCTTT. V usage is TRBV5-1 and J usage is TRBJ1-1; 7 nucleotides agree with TRBD1. V lost 2 bases and J lost 3; bases outside the gene matches: 4. This CDR3 has 14 residues. The germline V gene encodes CDR1 SGHRS and CDR2 YFSETQ.

The rearrangement links TRBV24-1 to TRBJ2-3, with 8 bases matching TRBD2. This CDR3 spans 16 amino acids. CDR1 is KGHDR and CDR2 is SFDVKD in the germline V gene. The V segment lost 1 base and the J segment 4 bases; nucleotides outside the gene matches: 6. Here the CDR3 DNA reads TGTGCCACCAGTGATTTAAAAGCGGGAGTGGCAGATACGCAGTATTTT. Protein sequence: CATSDLKAGVADTQYF.

V is TRBV6-2 or TRBV6-3 and J is TRBJ1-1; D remains unclear. CDR3 length: 14 residues. Looked up from germline, CDR1 is MNHEY and CDR2 is SVGEGT. V dropped 2 bases and J dropped 1 base, with 8 bases sitting between them. The CDR3 here is CASSYQIRNTEAFF. In nucleotides, the CDR3 is TGTGCCAGCAGTTACCAAATCAGGAACACTGAAGCTTTCTTT.

A word on this clone: The junction does not match germline at one end; this may be a read error. The chain joins TRBV7-7 to TRBJ2-2, with 10 bases identical to TRBD2. The germline gives CDR1 SSHAT, CDR2 FNYEAQ (reference sequence). The CDR3 is 17 amino acids. The CDR3 nucleotides are TGTGCTAGCAGCTCACTTCTAGCGGGAGTAAACACCGGGGAGCTGTTTTTT. The encoded protein is CASSSLLAGVNTGELFF. Complete variable domain (other parts from reference TRBV7-7 and TRBJ2-2): GAGVSQSPRYKVTKRGQDVTLRCDPISSHATLYWYQQALGQGPEFLTYFNYEAQPDKSGLPSDRFSAERPEGSISTLTIQRTEQRDSAMYRCASSSLLAGVNTGELFFGEGSRLTVL.

This clone has a single count. The chain combines TRBV14 with TRBJ1-3; the D gene is possibly TRBD1 (6 bases). Germline V gene lookup returns CDR1 SGHDN and CDR2 FVKESK. V was clipped by 0 bases and J by 2 bases, with 14 bases between them. This CDR3 contains 17 residues. The chain's CDR3 is CASSQDLPGAPGNTIYF. In DNA, the CDR3 is TGTGCCAGCAGCCAAGATCTTCCAGGGGCGCCTGGAAACACCATATATTTT. Full variable domain (remainder filled in from reference TRBV14 and TRBJ1-3): EAGVTQFPSHSVIEKGQTVTLRCDPISGHDNLYWYRRVMGKEIKFLLHFVKESKQDESGMPNNRFLAERTGGTYSTLKVQPAELEDSGVYFCASSQDLPGAPGNTIYFGEGSWLTVV.

The V gene is TRBV27, the J gene TRBJ2-3; D unresolved. Trimming removed 7 bases from V and 4 bases from J, with 3 bases in between. The germline V gene encodes CDR1 MNHEY and CDR2 SMNVEV (reference sequence). This CDR3 region has 10 residues. CDR3 amino acids: CASTPDTQYF. The CDR3 DNA reads TGTGCCAGCACTCCAGATACGCAGTATTTT.

The J gene is TRBJ2-3, the V gene TRBV24-1; possibly TRBD1 for D (5 bases). The length of the CDR3 is 14 residues. Germline V lookup: CDR1 KGHDR, CDR2 SFDVKD. Trimming took off 7 bases at V and 3 bases at J, with 13 bases between the two ends. The chain's CDR3 is CATSWGRGTDTQYF. The CDR3 nucleotides are TGTGCCACCAGCTGGGGCCGCGGTACAGATACGCAGTATTTT.

The chain couples TRBV5-4 to TRBJ1-2; 7 bases agree with TRBD1. CDR1 SGHNT and CDR2 YYREEE come from the germline V gene (reference sequence). The CDR3 is 15 residues long. After removal of 4 bases from V and 3 bases from J, the junction contained 9 bases not matched to a gene. The CDR3 reads CASSAPETGHYGYTF. The CDR3 DNA follows: TGTGCCAGCAGCGCCCCGGAGACAGGGCACTATGGCTACACCTTC.

V gene TRBV5-5 combines with J gene TRBJ2-1, with TRBD1 identical over 11 bases. Trimming removed 4 bases from V and 2 bases from J; junction bases left unmatched: 8. CDR1 is SGHKS and CDR2 is YYEKEE in the germline V gene (reference sequence). The CDR3 is 17 residues long. The CDR3 here is CASSPSPGQGAYNEQFF. CDR3 coding DNA: TGTGCCAGCAGCCCTAGTCCGGGACAGGGGGCCTACAATGAGCAGTTCTTC.